This T cell receptor (beta chain) was found in a study of somatic mutations in cytotoxic T cells in rheumatoid arthritis. Each population, CD4+ and CD8+ cells, was isolated by positive magnetic bead selection and checked for purity by flow cytometry. TCRdb's copy holds only in-frame clones and misses some; the assay was immunoSEQ multiplex PCR. The table lists about 19,000 clones, 75% to 90% of them singletons. This CDR3 has 16 residues. Germline V gene sequence: CDR1 SGDLS, CDR2 YYNGEE. V was cut by 3 bases and J by 1 base, with 13 bases left in between. The clonotype comes from a woman aged 40 to 49 with rheumatoid arthritis. Input material: CD8+ T cells sorted from blood. This rearrangement joins TRBV9 to TRBJ2-2; a weak D match, TRBD2 (6 bases). CDR3 in amino acids: CASSGHSRENTGELFF. The CDR3 DNA is TGTGCCAGCAGCGGCCACTCGCGGGAGAACACCGGGGAGCTGTTTTTT.